Listed below are T cell receptor beta chains from one sample, sequenced in a study of early T cells in non-severe SARS-CoV-2 infection. Each CDR3 protein gets one entry after TCRdb re-called the 5' RACE reads with MiXCR. There are fewer than 40,000 distinct CDR3 sequences in the sample; around 7% occur only once, and roughly an eighth lies in the top ten. The specimen was whole blood, collected at baseline. The receptors originated from an adult who was a healthcare worker with PCR-confirmed SARS-CoV-2 infection or an uninfected control (not recorded which). Both conserved end residues are part of each CDR3.

cdr3_length v_call cdr3_aa
13 TRBV6-1 CASSLTQLPEQFF
13 TRBV28 CASSSEQGPEAFF
17 TRBV5-5 CASSLAAGTLNTGELFF
17 TRBV6-5 CASSYDFTSGNTGELFF
16 TRBV11-2 CASNIQPPPSYNEQFF
15 TRBV20-1 CSATDGTSVGNTQYF
17 TRBV4-3 CASSQEWHSGGGSPLHF
16 TRBV18 CASSPSSILVSDTQYF
14 TRBV7-2 CASSPDRGRSEAFF
14 TRBV13 CASSLGNRIGEQYF
14 TRBV19 CASSMGSEYQPQHF
13 TRBV18 CASSVTTPHEQFF
17 TRBV5-4 CASSPRGGRGVNGELFF
16 TRBV27 CASSLRTSGSFNEQFF
13 TRBV29-1 CSVETGSFTEAFF
17 TRBV6-6 CASRLQGGAATNEKLFF
14 TRBV25-1 CASSEYARFSEQFF
13 TRBV6-1 CASSPISGTEAFF
18 TRBV20-1 CSARDLGKFTFSGNTIYF
19 TRBV18 CASSPKDGQMKPGANVLTF
13 TRBV7-9 CASRGQLEGEAFF
14 TRBV20-1 CSAKLAGRTDTQYF
15 TRBV5-8 CASSIAGGPFHEQFF
14 TRBV18 CASSGLGVGNEQYF
13 TRBV18 CASSSQASDGYTF
16 TRBV5-1 CASSLALAGGGYGYTF
15 TRBV11-2 CASSLGLAGVHEQFF
16 TRBV24-1 CATSDLQGGMVETQYF
15 TRBV5-1 CASSLRSADTGELFF
17 TRBV11-1 CASSAGGYGKVNTEAFF
14 TRBV4-1 CASSQEQIYTEAFF
14 TRBV7-2 CASGATGWNSPLHF
14 TRBV29-1 CSVDRQGSYNEQFF
16 TRBV7-3 CASSFSTGPNTGELFF
16 TRBV18 CASSPDTSGYYNEQFF
14 TRBV20-1 CSARDWAGNYGYTF
15 TRBV20-1 CSARDREVSNQPQHF
15 TRBV7-9 CASSLGGALNYGYTF
16 TRBV27 CASRGGGTSAKVGLFF
17 TRBV7-6 CASSPRPGQGGNDIQYF
12 TRBV27 CASTSQLHEQFF
15 TRBV9 CASSPRTGENSPLHF
15 TRBV5-1 CASRHDGQPNTEAFF
15 TRBV6-2/TRBV6-3 CASSYSTGYNEKLFF
15 TRBV4-2 CASSQGGAREETQYF
18 TRBV11-2 CASSTGTSGRAGTYEQYF
16 TRBV7-2 CASSLSRLAVFNEQFF
16 TRBV7-9 CASSYLPSSDQETQYF
16 TRBV6-5 CASSYSWQGASYEQYF
15 TRBV7-2 CASSPYAGTYNEQFF
15 TRBV7-9 CASSLVRPFNNEQFF
11 TRBV9 CASSVDDTQYF
14 TRBV20-1 CSAPAQGAGYEQYF
15 TRBV5-6 CASSLTKTGRNEQFF
17 TRBV28 CASSDAGGGMGNNEQFF
15 TRBV3-1 CASSQAPGTGAGYTF